These 8 T cell receptor beta chains originate from one sample sequenced in a study of T-cell memory formation after mild COVID-19. MiXCR, run by TCRdb on the 5' RACE reads, gives a single entry per CDR3 protein. The repertoire holds under 450,000 distinct CDR3 sequences, with around 14% as singletons. Input material: PBMCs or a T cell subset sorted from them (not recorded which). All receptors come from a man aged 18 to 30 who had mild COVID-19 (a few samples of this study predate the infection). Cell type and time point are not known.

V is TRBV20-1 and J is TRBJ2-1, with 10 bases matching TRBD2. This CDR3 region has 15 residues. Germline V lookup: CDR1 DFQATT, CDR2 SNEGSKA (reference sequence). V was pared by 2 bases and J by 9 bases, with 10 bases of the junction left unmatched. This chain's CDR3 is CSARLPSGGVFEQFF. The CDR3 DNA sequence: TGCAGTGCTAGACTCCCTAGCGGGGGAGTATTTGAGCAGTTCTTC.

This clonotype was counted at least ten times. This chain uses TRBV9 with TRBJ1-1; a possible D gene is TRBD1 (5 bases). The CDR3 contains 13 residues. V was cut by 4 bases and J by 6 bases, with 13 bases left in between. Germline V lookup: CDR1 SGDLS, CDR2 YYNGEE. The CDR3 reads CASSSRGGSEAFF. The CDR3 nucleotides are TGTGCCAGCAGCTCCCGGGGGGGGTCTGAAGCTTTCTTT. Based on the CDR3 plus reference TRBV9 and TRBJ1-1, the full variable domain is DSGVTQTPKHLITATGQRVTLRCSPRSGDLSVYWYQQSLDQGLQFLIQYYNGEERAKGNILERFSAQQFPDLHSELNLSSLELGDSALYFCASSSRGGSEAFFGQGTRLTVV.

The chain combines TRBV3-1 with TRBJ2-1; TRBD2 agrees at 11 bases. The trim removed 3 bases at V and 9 bases at J, leaving 7 bases unmatched. Germline V gene sequence: CDR1 LGHDT, CDR2 YNNKEL (reference sequence). The CDR3 covers 15 residues. CDR3 amino acids: CASSQNSGGAGEQFF. The CDR3 DNA sequence: TGTGCCAGCAGCCAGAATAGCGGGGGGGCTGGTGAGCAGTTCTTC.

There are a few counts of this clonotype. The rearrangement joins TRBV6-5 to TRBJ1-2; D not certain. In germline, CDR1 is MNHEY, CDR2 SVGAGI. The CDR3 spans 15 residues. V lost 0 bases, J lost 0 bases, and 8 bases lay in between. This CDR3 is CASSYSLISNYGYTF. The CDR3 DNA reads as TGTGCCAGCAGTTACTCGTTGATTTCTAACTATGGCTACACCTTC.

This clonotype has a handful of counts. The rearrangement joins TRBV3-1 to TRBJ2-3; the match to TRBD2 covers 11 bases. CDR3 size: 17 residues. The germline V gene encodes CDR1 LGHDT and CDR2 YNNKEL (reference sequence). Trimming removed 4 bases from V and 5 bases from J; junction bases left unmatched: 11. The CDR3 sequence: CASSPRVVAGGRDTQYF. DNA for the CDR3: TGTGCCAGCAGCCCCCGTGTAGTAGCGGGGGGGCGAGATACGCAGTATTTT.

This clonotype appeared a few times. V usage is TRBV7-3 and J usage is TRBJ2-2; 7 bases are shared with TRBD1. The CDR3 consists of 14 residues. The germline gives CDR1 SGHTA, CDR2 FQGTGA. The J segment lost 6 bases and the V segment lost 5 bases, leaving 6 bases of the junction unmatched. CDR3 amino acids: CASSQTGAPGELFF. CDR3 coding DNA: TGTGCCAGCAGCCAAACAGGGGCGCCCGGGGAGCTGTTTTTT.

This clonotype has only a few counts. The V and J genes are TRBV3-1 and TRBJ2-3; a weak D match, TRBD2 (6 bases). V lost 3 bases, J lost 0 bases, and 10 bases lay in between. The germline CDR1 and CDR2 sequences are LGHDT and YNNKEL (reference sequence). The CDR3 totals 15 residues. The CDR3 protein is CASSHRAGSTDTQYF. CDR3 nucleotides: TGTGCCAGCAGCCACAGGGCGGGGAGCACAGATACGCAGTATTTT.

The CDR3 DNA sequence: TGCGCCAGCAGCCACCGAAGGGGGGATCAGCCCCAGCATTTT. Protein sequence: CASSHRRGDQPQHF. J is TRBJ1-5 and V is TRBV4-1; possibly TRBD1 for D (6 bases). CDR1 and CDR2 from the germline V gene are MGHRA and YSYEKL. This CDR3 region has 14 residues. V lost 3 bases, J lost 5 bases, and 11 bases lay in between.